Sequencing of this T cell receptor beta chain was carried out in a study of blood T cell repertoires in COVID-19. Overall study: T cells, B-cell-depleted T cells, or PBMCs supplied cDNA or gDNA.

Germline values: CDR1 DFQATT, CDR2 SNEGSKA (reference sequence). The CDR3 has 14 residues. Trimming left V 3 bases short and J 1 base short, with 11 bases between. Some clones are missing from TCRdb's copy, which holds only in-frame ones; the method was immunoSEQ multiplex PCR. The table lists about 160,000 clones, approximately 84% of them singletons. The chain joins TRBV20-1 to TRBJ2-3, with D possibly matching TRBD2 (5 bases). The source of this sequence is a woman aged 80 or over with acute or convalescent COVID-19. Sequencing input: peripheral blood. Written as DNA, the CDR3 is TGCAGTGCTAGTGACGGGGTCGGCACAGATACGCAGTATTTT. It translates to CSASDGVGTDTQYF.